This T cell receptor beta chain emerged from a study of control samples from healthy donors and cancer patients. This clone was found a few times. The CDR3 loop spans 15 amino acids. Germline CDR1 is ENHRY and CDR2 is SYGVKD. Trimming left V 8 bases short and J 4 bases short, with 18 bases between. Sequencing used immunoSEQ multiplex PCR; TCRdb keeps in-frame clones, though not all of them. The sample records more than 150,000 clones, about 93% being singletons. Sequencing was carried out using blood. The chain combines TRBV10-3 with TRBJ1-3; D possibly corresponds to TRBD1 (6 bases). The origin of this receptor is a man in his fifties in good health. CDR3 sequence: CAIGASGAKGNTIYF. CDR3 coding DNA: TGTGCCATCGGGGCATCAGGGGCAAAGGGAAACACCATATATTTT.